This paragraph reports one T cell receptor (beta chain). Its cognate antigen is unknown. This entry is derived from a study of CD8 T cells in ankylosing spondylitis. V was clipped by 3 bases and J by 6 bases, with 10 bases between them. This CDR3 has 12 residues. Per germline, CDR1 DFQATT and CDR2 SNEGSKA (reference sequence). Construction of TCR beta libraries was performed using quantitative 5'-RACE with molecular barcodes. TCRdb reprocessed the 5' RACE reads via MiXCR and lists one record per CDR3 protein. Among approximately 400,000 distinct CDR3 sequences listed, roughly 26% were seen once. Study-wide findings and caveats: According to the report, clones linked to the disease were significantly enriched in matched synovial fluid samples taken from ankylosing spondylitis patients. It appeared that ankylosing spondylitis blood was characterized by a TCR beta motif of about eight highly homologous variants. Previous work reported some of these motif variants in the synovial fluid and blood of reactive arthritis.

J is TRBJ2-3 and V is TRBV20-1; maybe TRBD2 (7 bases). The sequencing sample was made of blood, either unsorted or a sorted T cell fraction (not recorded which). The TCR comes from a male donor with ankylosing spondylitis. CDR3 sequence: CSASKGGDTQYF. In DNA form, the CDR3 reads TGCAGTGCTAGTAAGGGGGGGGATACGCAGTATTTT.